This section outlines one TCR beta chain sequence together with its context. The antigen is undetermined. This sample is drawn from a study of Graves' ophthalmopathy and Graves' hyperthyroidism. Study as a whole: In this cohort's terms, stable hyperthyroidism meant no ophthalmopathy by 18 months of follow-up. General study findings and limits: Blood was where most expanded thyroid clonotypes above 0.001 frequency also turned up. Sensitivity reached 55% to 71% and specificity more than 72% when the model predicted ophthalmopathy progression.

For repertoire sequencing, the TCR beta CDR3 regions were amplified from RNA transcripts. Second-round multiplex PCR followed a first-round RT-PCR using HTBI primers. TCRdb fed the multiplex PCR reads into MiXCR, producing one record per CDR3 protein. The sample shows roughly 1.1 million distinct CDR3 sequences, about two fifths of them seen only once. This CDR3 has 14 amino acids. The V segment lost 5 bases and the J segment 10 bases; nucleotides outside the gene matches: 8. Germline loops: CDR1 MNHEY, CDR2 SVGAGI. The V and J genes are TRBV6-5 and TRBJ1-6, with 7 bases that match TRBD1. This clonotype was sampled from an adult man with Graves' hyperthyroidism. The material sequenced was peripheral blood or thyroid tissue (not recorded which). CDR3 sequence (DNA): TGTGCCAGCAGTGGGGGACAGTCAGGGTCACCCCTCCACTTT. This encodes CASSGGQSGSPLHF.